The clone carrying this T cell receptor beta chain is medium-sized in the sample. Its antigen is not known. General study points: The TCR gene usage of tumor memory CD4+ T cells clustered together with blood and lymph node memory CD4+ cells and with lymph node naive CD4+ cells. The larger-cohort validation was restricted to a single TCR beta V-J rearrangement rather than whole repertoires.

Looked up from germline, CDR1 is SGHRS and CDR2 is YFSETQ. Trimming took 3 bases from V and 1 from J, leaving 10 bases between them. This CDR3 has 14 amino acids. Semi-nested PCR with Nested Universal Primer A followed constant-region reverse priming of full-length variable regions. MiXCR, run by TCRdb on the 5' RACE reads, gives a single entry per CDR3 protein. The profile shows tens of thousands of distinct CDR3 sequences, 25% to 35% of them singletons. Memory CD4+ cells were defined as CD4+CD45RO+CD25-. The sample taken for sequencing was tumor-infiltrating memory CD4+ T cells sorted from the breast tumor. The subset denotes: memory CD4+ T cells, CD4+CD45RO+CD25-. The sequence was obtained from a female donor with breast cancer. This chain joins TRBV5-1 and TRBJ1-1, with unresolved D. The CDR3 DNA sequence: TGCGCCAGCAGCTCGAAGGTCGAGAACACTGAAGCTTTCTTT. As protein: CASSSKVENTEAFF. The full variable domain, completed using reference TRBV5-1 and TRBJ1-1, is KAGVTQTPRYLIKTRGQQVTLSCSPISGHRSVSWYQQTPGQGLQFLFEYFSETQRNKGNFPGRFSGRQFSNSRSEMNVSTLELGDSALYLCASSSKVENTEAFFGQGTRLTVV.